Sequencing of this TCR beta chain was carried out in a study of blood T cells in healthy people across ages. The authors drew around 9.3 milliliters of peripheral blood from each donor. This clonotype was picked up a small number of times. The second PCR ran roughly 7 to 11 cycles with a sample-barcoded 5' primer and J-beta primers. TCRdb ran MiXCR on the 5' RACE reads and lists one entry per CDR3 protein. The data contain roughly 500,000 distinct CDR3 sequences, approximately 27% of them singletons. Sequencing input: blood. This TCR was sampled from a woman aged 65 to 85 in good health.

In nucleotides, the CDR3 is TGTGCCAGCAGTGAACCTGGTCAGGGGGGAAACATTCAGTACTTC. This sequence encodes CASSEPGQGGNIQYF. This sequence joins TRBV6-1 and TRBJ2-4, with a possible D match to TRBD1 (7 bases). Trimming left V 2 bases short and J 6 bases short, with 14 bases between. The CDR3 extends over 15 amino acids. CDR1 is MNHNS and CDR2 is SASEGT in the germline V gene.